A selection of T cell receptor beta chains follows, all from one sample in a study of T cell responses to AZD1222 COVID-19 vaccine. Clones were sequenced by immunoSEQ multiplex PCR, and TCRdb holds only the in-frame ones, with some missing. The sample lists some 110,000 clones; approximately 86% were seen once. Material: peripheral blood, obtained 28 days after the second AZD1222 dose. All receptors derive from an adult who received the AZD1222 COVID-19 vaccine. Each CDR3 is given with its conserved first and last residue. D genes are given only for firm matches. The size entry is marked missing in some rows and otherwise reads once, few, many or a size class.

DNA	CDR3	V	J	size	D
TGTGCCAGCTCACCACCGCAGGGGGTTGGGGAGCAGTTCTTC	CASSPPQGVGEQFF	TRBV18	TRBJ2-1	NA	TRBD1
TGTGCTAGTGGCCCCGGACAGGACCACCCCAGGGCCCCTTATGGCTACACCTTC	CASGPGQDHPRAPYGYTF	TRBV12-5	TRBJ1-2	NA	TRBD1
TGTGCCAGCAGTTCCAGGGCCCAGCCCCAGCATTTT	CASSSRAQPQHF	TRBV6-2/TRBV6-3	TRBJ1-5	NA	NA
TGTGCCAGCAGCCAAGTCGGAGCTTCGAATGAGCAGTTCTTC	CASSQVGASNEQFF	TRBV3-1/TRBV3-2	TRBJ2-1	NA	NA
TGTGCCAGTATCGCGGGGCGGGGACTAGCGGGAGCGAAGACCGGGGAGCTGTTTTTT	CASIAGRGLAGAKTGELFF	TRBV19	TRBJ2-2	NA	TRBD2
TGCGCCAGCAGCTCCATTAGATTGGGCAAAAACATTCAGTACTTC	CASSSIRLGKNIQYF	TRBV5-1	TRBJ2-4	once	NA
TGTGCCAGCAGCGGACAGGGAGAGACCCAGTACTTC	CASSGQGETQYF	TRBV2	TRBJ2-5	NA	TRBD1
TGTGCCAGCAATACGGGTCCTAGTCTTAGGGAGCAGTTCTTC	CASNTGPSLREQFF	TRBV13	TRBJ2-1	NA	NA
TGTGCCAGCAGTTTAGAGAGGGCTTATACAGATACGCAGTATTTT	CASSLERAYTDTQYF	TRBV27	TRBJ2-3	NA	NA
TGTGCCACCAGTGATTCCTCCTCTGGAAACACCATATATTTT	CATSDSSSGNTIYF	TRBV24-1	TRBJ1-3	once	NA
TGTGCCAGCAGTTGGGGTTATAACACTGAAGCTTTCTTT	CASSWGYNTEAFF	TRBV27	TRBJ1-1	NA	NA
TGTGCCAGCAGTTACCAGGCCTACGAGCAGTACTTC	CASSYQAYEQYF	TRBV6-2/TRBV6-3	TRBJ2-7	NA	NA
TGTGCCAGTCAGGCAAGGGATGAGCAGTTCTTC	CASQARDEQFF	TRBV19	TRBJ2-1	NA	NA
TGTGCCAGCAGTCTAACCTCTAGCGGGGGGAGCACCGGGGAGCTGTTTTTT	CASSLTSSGGSTGELFF	TRBV6-2/TRBV6-3	TRBJ2-2	NA	TRBD2
TGTGCCAGCAGCTTAGGTCCGGGGAGGGACACTGAAGCTTTCTTT	CASSLGPGRDTEAFF	TRBV7-2	TRBJ1-1	NA	NA
TGTGCCAGCTCACCAAAGACAGGGGGGAACACTGAAGCTTTCTTT	CASSPKTGGNTEAFF	TRBV18	TRBJ1-1	NA	TRBD1